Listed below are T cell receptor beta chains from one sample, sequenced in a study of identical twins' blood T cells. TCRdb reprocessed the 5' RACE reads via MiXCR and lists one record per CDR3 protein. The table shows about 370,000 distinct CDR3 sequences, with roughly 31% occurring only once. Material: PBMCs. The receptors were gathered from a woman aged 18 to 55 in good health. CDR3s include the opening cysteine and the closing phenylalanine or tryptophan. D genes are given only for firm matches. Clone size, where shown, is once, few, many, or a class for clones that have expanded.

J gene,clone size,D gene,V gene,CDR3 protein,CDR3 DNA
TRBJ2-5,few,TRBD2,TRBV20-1,CSARDGLAGTETQYF,TGCAGTGCTAGAGACGGACTAGCGGGAACAGAGACCCAGTACTTC
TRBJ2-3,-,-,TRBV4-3,CASSQDSGQRSDTQYF,TGCGCCAGCAGCCAAGATAGCGGCCAGAGGTCAGATACGCAGTATTTT
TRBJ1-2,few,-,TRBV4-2,CASSPGLAVNYGYTF,TGTGCCAGCAGCCCGGGCCTAGCGGTTAACTATGGCTACACCTTC
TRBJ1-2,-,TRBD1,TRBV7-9,CASRSTGIVDYGYTF,TGTGCCAGCAGGTCGACAGGGATAGTAGACTATGGCTACACCTTC
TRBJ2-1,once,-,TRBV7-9,CASSLAWAVPYNEQFF,TGTGCCAGCAGCTTAGCGTGGGCAGTCCCCTACAATGAGCAGTTCTTC
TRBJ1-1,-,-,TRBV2,CASSPMTDRNLEAFF,TGTGCCAGCAGCCCGATGACTGACAGAAACCTTGAAGCTTTCTTT
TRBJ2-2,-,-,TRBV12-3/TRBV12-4,CASRGPRTTYTGELFF,TGTGCCAGCAGGGGCCCGCGGACTACCTACACCGGGGAGCTGTTTTTT
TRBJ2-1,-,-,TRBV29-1,CSAYSYEQFF,TGCAGCGCCTACAGTTATGAGCAGTTCTTC
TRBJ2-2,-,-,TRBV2,CASSLHLITGELFF,TGTGCCAGCAGTCTCCACCTCATAACCGGGGAGCTGTTTTTT
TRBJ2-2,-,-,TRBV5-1,CASSRDSETGELFF,TGCGCCAGCAGCCGGGACTCTGAGACCGGGGAGCTGTTTTTT
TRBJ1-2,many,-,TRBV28,CASSPLVGYTF,TGTGCCAGCAGCCCCCTAGTTGGCTACACCTTC
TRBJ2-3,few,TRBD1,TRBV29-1,CSVERSRTGFRDTQYF,TGCAGCGTTGAAAGATCCAGGACAGGGTTTCGAGATACGCAGTATTTT
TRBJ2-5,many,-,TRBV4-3,CASSQRTVETQYF,TGCGCCAGCAGCCAACGGACAGTGGAGACCCAGTACTTC
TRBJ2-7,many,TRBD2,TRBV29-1,CSVEWTSGGTSYEQYF,TGCAGCGTTGAATGGACTAGCGGGGGGACCTCCTACGAGCAGTACTTC
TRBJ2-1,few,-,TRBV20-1,CSASHNEQFF,TGCAGTGCTAGCCACAATGAGCAGTTCTTC
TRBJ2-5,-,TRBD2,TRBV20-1,CSAPLASRTGETQYF,TGCAGTGCCCCACTAGCGAGCCGAACAGGAGAGACCCAGTACTTC
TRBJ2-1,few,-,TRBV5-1,CASSRLGNEQFF,TGCGCCAGCAGCAGACTAGGAAATGAGCAGTTCTTC
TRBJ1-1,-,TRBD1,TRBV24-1,CATSIEETRTGGHTEAFF,TGTGCCACCTCTATCGAGGAGACCAGAACAGGGGGCCACACTGAAGCTTTCTTT
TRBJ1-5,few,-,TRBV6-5,CASSSGFRGNQPQHF,TGTGCCAGCAGCTCAGGGTTTCGGGGCAATCAGCCCCAGCATTTT
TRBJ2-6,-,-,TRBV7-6,CASSLQSSGANVLTF,TGTGCCAGCAGCCTTCAGTCCTCTGGGGCCAACGTCCTGACTTTC
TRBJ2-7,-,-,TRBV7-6,CASSLDHRSYEQHF,TGTGCCAGCAGCTTAGATCACAGGTCCTACGAGCAGCACTTC
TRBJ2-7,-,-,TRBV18,CASSPQGDEQYF,TGTGCCAGCTCACCCCAGGGAGACGAGCAGTACTTC
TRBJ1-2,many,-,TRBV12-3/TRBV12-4,CASSFGEQYGYTF,TGTGCCAGCAGTTTCGGGGAACAGTATGGCTACACCTTC
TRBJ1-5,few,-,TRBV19,CASSPRTRNSNQPQHF,TGTGCCAGTAGCCCTAGAACACGGAATAGCAATCAGCCCCAGCATTTT
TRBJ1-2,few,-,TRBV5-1,CASSSLNTGYGYTF,TGCGCCAGCAGCTCGCTTAACACAGGGTACGGCTACACCTTC
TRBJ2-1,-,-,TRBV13,CASSLAPVDEQFF,TGTGCCAGCAGCTTAGCCCCGGTGGATGAGCAGTTCTTC
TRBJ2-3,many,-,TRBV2,CASSSGDGRTDTQYF,TGTGCCAGCAGTTCAGGGGACGGCCGCACAGATACGCAGTATTTT
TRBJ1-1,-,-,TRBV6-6,CASSPPGTTADEAFF,TGTGCCAGCAGTCCACCCGGGACAACAGCTGATGAAGCTTTCTTT
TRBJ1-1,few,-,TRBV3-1,CASSQAAGGTEAFF,TGTGCCAGCAGCCAAGCCGCAGGAGGCACTGAAGCTTTCTTT
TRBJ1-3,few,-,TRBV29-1,CSVRGALSGNTIYF,TGCAGCGTCCGCGGGGCACTATCTGGAAACACCATATATTTT
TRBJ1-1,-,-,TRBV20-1,CSARAVKTEAFF,TGCAGTGCTAGGGCGGTGAAAACTGAAGCTTTCTTT
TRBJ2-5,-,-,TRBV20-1,CSATRRQETQYF,TGCAGTGCTACGAGGAGGCAAGAGACCCAGTACTTC
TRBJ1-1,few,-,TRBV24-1,CATTEENREMTEAFF,TGTGCCACCACCGAGGAAAACAGGGAAATGACTGAAGCTTTCTTT
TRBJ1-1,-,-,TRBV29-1,CRVERQYGTEAFF,TGCAGAGTTGAACGGCAGTATGGCACTGAAGCTTTCTTT
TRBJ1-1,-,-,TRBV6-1,CASSEVGGEGTEAFF,TGTGCCAGCAGTGAAGTGGGGGGGGAAGGCACTGAAGCTTTCTTT
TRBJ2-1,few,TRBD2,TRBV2,CASKETSGSWQFF,TGTGCCAGCAAAGAGACTAGCGGGAGTTGGCAGTTCTTC
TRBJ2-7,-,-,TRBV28,CASSFSGRAPYEQYF,TGTGCCAGCAGTTTTTCGGGTCGGGCCCCCTACGAGCAGTACTTC
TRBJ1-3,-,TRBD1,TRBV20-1,CSAGITGDGNTIYF,TGCAGTGCTGGGATAACAGGGGACGGAAACACCATATATTTT
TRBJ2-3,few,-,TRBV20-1,CSAALRGADTQYF,TGCAGTGCAGCGCTCAGGGGTGCAGATACGCAGTATTTT
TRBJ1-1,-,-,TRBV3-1,CASSFIGSNTEAFF,TGTGCCAGCAGCTTCATAGGCAGCAACACTGAAGCTTTCTTT
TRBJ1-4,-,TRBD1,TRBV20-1,CSAREQTGLLFF,TGCAGTGCTAGAGAACAGACAGGGCTACTGTTTTTT
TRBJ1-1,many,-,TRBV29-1,CSVVEDPLGSTEAFF,TGCAGCGTTGTCGAGGATCCCCTAGGGAGCACTGAAGCTTTCTTT
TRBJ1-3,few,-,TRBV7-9,CASSLGGFTSGNTIYF,TGTGCCAGCAGCTTAGGGGGTTTTACCTCTGGAAACACCATATATTTT
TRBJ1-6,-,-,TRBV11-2,CASRQGSWNNSPLHF,TGTGCCAGCAGACAGGGTTCATGGAATAATTCACCCCTCCACTTT
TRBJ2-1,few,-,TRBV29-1,CSSSQSSYNEQFF,TGCAGCTCTTCGCAGAGCTCCTACAATGAGCAGTTCTTC
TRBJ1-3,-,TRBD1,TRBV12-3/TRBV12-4,CASSITGVGNTIYF,TGTGCCAGCAGTATTACAGGGGTTGGAAACACCATATATTTT
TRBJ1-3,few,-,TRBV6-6,CASSSYEGNTIYF,TGTGCCAGCAGTTCGTACGAAGGAAACACCATATATTTT
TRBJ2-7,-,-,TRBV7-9,CASSSQVSPDEQYF,TGTGCCAGCAGCTCCCAGGTATCCCCCGACGAGCAGTACTTC
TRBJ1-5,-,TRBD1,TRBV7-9,CASSLGPPRDSSNQPQHF,TGTGCCAGCAGCTTAGGGCCACCCCGGGACAGCAGCAATCAGCCCCAGCATTTT
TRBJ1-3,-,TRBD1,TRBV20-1,CSARAGGTGAGNTIYF,TGCAGTGCTAGAGCTGGCGGGACAGGGGCTGGAAACACCATATATTTT
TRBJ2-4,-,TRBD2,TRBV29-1,CSVRPSGRLNIQYF,TGCAGCGTCCGACCCAGCGGGAGGTTAAACATTCAGTACTTC
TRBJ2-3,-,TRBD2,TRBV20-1,CSQVLAGGTDTQYF,TGCAGTCAGGTCTTAGCGGGGGGCACAGATACGCAGTATTTT
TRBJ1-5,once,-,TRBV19,CASSIIGRSNQPQHF,TGTGCCAGTAGTATCATCGGCCGAAGCAATCAGCCCCAGCATTTT
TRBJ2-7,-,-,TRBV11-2,CASSPSLSDEQYF,TGTGCCAGCAGCCCTAGCCTTTCAGACGAGCAGTACTTC
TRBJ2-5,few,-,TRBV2,CASSENREETQYF,TGTGCCAGCAGTGAGAACAGGGAAGAGACCCAGTACTTC
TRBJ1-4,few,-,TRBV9,CASSVAGGHEKLFF,TGTGCCAGCAGCGTAGCGGGGGGTCATGAAAAACTGTTTTTT